Following are 18 T cell receptor beta chains from one sample sequenced in a study of OX40 agonist ivuxolimab in advanced cancers. Assay: immunoSEQ multiplex PCR; the TCRdb copy retains only in-frame clones and omits some. This table has 45,000 to 70,000 clones, around 89% appearing once. The specimen was CD4+ or CD8+ T cells sorted from blood, collected in a trial of the OX40 agonist ivuxolimab. These receptors were taken from an adult with an advanced solid tumor such as melanoma, head and neck, liver or kidney cancer.

The chain carries TRBV7-9 and TRBJ2-5; tentatively, D is TRBD1 (7 bases). The CDR3 sequence is 14 residues long. Germline V gives CDR1 SEHNR, CDR2 FQNEAQ (reference sequence). Trimming cost V 5 bases and J 5 bases, with 15 bases left between them. Here the CDR3 DNA reads TGTGCCAGCAGCCGGGGGACAGTCCGGGAGACCCAGTACTTC. Protein: CASSRGTVRETQYF.

This CDR3 is CASRPGQLNTGELFF. For the CDR3, the DNA is TGTGCCAGCAGACCCGGGCAGTTGAACACCGGGGAGCTGTTTTTT. The gene calls are TRBV27 and TRBJ2-2; D is unclear. V gave up 6 bases and J gave up 1 base, with 12 bases separating them. CDR3 length: 15 amino acids. Per germline, CDR1 MNHEY and CDR2 SMNVEV (reference sequence).

This chain links TRBV19 with TRBJ2-3, with D perhaps given as TRBD1 or TRBD2 (6 bases each). The germline CDR1 and CDR2 sequences are LNHDA and SQIVND (reference sequence). Trimming removed 7 bases at V and 2 bases at J, with 13 bases between. This CDR3 region has 14 residues. The chain's CDR3 is CASTPRGDTDTQYF. CDR3 DNA sequence: TGTGCCAGTACCCCGAGGGGGGACACAGATACGCAGTATTTT.

V gene TRBV5-1 combines with J gene TRBJ2-3; D is unclear. Trimming took off 0 bases at V and 7 bases at J, with 15 bases between the two ends. The CDR3 extends over 15 amino acids. CDR1 and CDR2 from the germline V gene are SGHRS and YFSETQ. The CDR3 protein is CASSLAGPMGNTQYF. The CDR3 DNA follows: TGCGCCAGCAGCTTGGCCGGCCCCATGGGGAATACGCAGTATTTT. Full variable domain (rest looked up from reference TRBV5-1 and TRBJ2-3): KAGVTQTPRYLIKTRGQQVTLSCSPISGHRSVSWYQQTPGQGLQFLFEYFSETQRNKGNFPGRFSGRQFSNSRSEMNVSTLELGDSALYLCASSLAGPMGNTQYFGPGTRLTVL.

This chain uses TRBV5-5 with TRBJ2-7, with a tentative D call TRBD1 (6 bases). The length of the CDR3 is 16 residues. Germline assignment: CDR1 SGHKS and CDR2 YYEKEE (reference sequence). Trimming pared 1 base from V and 5 bases from J, leaving 19 bases between. The CDR3 spells CASSLYLGRGSHEQYF. CDR3 coding DNA: TGTGCCAGCAGCTTGTATCTCGGCAGGGGATCCCACGAGCAGTACTTC.

The V gene is TRBV30, the J gene TRBJ2-1; 8 bases are a match to TRBD2. Trimming at V came to 4 bases and at J to 1 base, leaving 6 bases not matched to a gene. CDR1 GTSNPN and CDR2 SVGIG come from the germline V gene (reference sequence). The CDR3 is made up of 15 amino acids. The CDR3 is CAWKSLADSYNEQFF. The CDR3 DNA is TGTGCCTGGAAATCACTAGCGGATTCCTACAATGAGCAGTTCTTC. The whole variable domain, remainder taken from reference TRBV30 and TRBJ2-1, is SQTIHQWPATLVQPVGSPLSLECTVEGTSNPNLYWYRQAAGRGLQLLFYSVGIGQISSEVPQNLSASRPQDRQFILSSKKLLLSDSGFYLCAWKSLADSYNEQFFGPGTRLTVL.

The V call is TRBV28, the J call TRBJ1-6; D call uncertain. Germline V gives CDR1 MDHEN, CDR2 SYDVKM. The ends were cut back, 7 bases at V and 6 bases at J, with 7 bases in the middle. The CDR3 consists of 12 residues. The CDR3: CASTEINSPLHF. The CDR3 nucleotides are TGTGCCAGCACCGAGATTAATTCACCCCTCCACTTT.

This clone was detected a few times. The rearrangement joins TRBV2 to TRBJ2-7; D possibly corresponds to TRBD2 (6 bases). This CDR3 region has 12 residues. V gave up 6 bases and J gave up 4 bases, with 10 bases separating them. Per germline, CDR1 SNHLY and CDR2 FYNNEI. CDR3 nucleotides: TGTGCCAGCAGAAGAGCGGGTTACGAGCAGTACTTC. Translated, it gives CASRRAGYEQYF.

The J gene is TRBJ2-7, the V gene TRBV10-3; D unclear. The V end lost 9 bases, the J end lost 0 bases, and 9 bases lay between the germline ends. Germline CDR1 reads ENHRY; CDR2 reads SYGVKD. The CDR3 consists of 12 residues. CDR3 amino acids: CAMSRNSYEQYF. CDR3 bases: TGTGCCATGTCAAGAAACTCCTACGAGCAGTACTTC.

The CDR3 spells CASNRTSGYTDTQYF. For the CDR3, the DNA is TGTGCCAGCAACCGGACTAGCGGGTACACAGATACGCAGTATTTT. The chain uses TRBV21-1 and TRBJ2-3; whether TRBD2, the table's D call, matches the DNA was not checked. TRBV21-1 is termed a pseudogene. There are 15 residues in the CDR3.

The chain employs TRBV7-8 and TRBJ2-3; 8 positions match TRBD2. Per germline, CDR1 SGHVS and CDR2 FQNEAQ. CDR3 length: 17 amino acids. The CDR3 spells CACGVAGGLSATDTQYF. The CDR3 DNA follows: TGTGCTTGCGGGGTCGCGGGAGGCCTATCCGCCACAGATACGCAGTATTTT.

The V and J genes are TRBV9 and TRBJ1-1; no firm D call. The CDR3 has 15 amino acids. V was cut by 4 bases and J by 1 base, with 14 bases left in between. Germline V CDR1 and CDR2: SGDLS, YYNGEE. CDR3 loop: CASSPRGGGNTEAFF. CDR3 nucleotide sequence: TGTGCCAGCAGCCCCCGCGGCGGCGGGAACACTGAAGCTTTCTTT.

Remarks on this clone: At one boundary the junction diverges from the germline segment, which might be a read error. CDR3 DNA: TGTGCTAGCAGCACGGATCTGAACACTGAAGCTTTCTTT. This sequence encodes CASSTDLNTEAFF. The chain is built from TRBV7-7 and TRBJ1-1; D is uncertain. CDR3 length: 13 residues. CDR1 is SSHAT, CDR2 FNYEAQ, per germline (reference sequence).

This sequence joins TRBV7-3 and TRBJ2-1; D unresolved. Trimming took 4 bases from V and 5 from J, leaving 9 bases between them. CDR1 and CDR2 from the germline V gene are SGHTA and FQGTGA. The CDR3 totals 13 residues. The CDR3 loop is CASSSRRNNEQFF. In DNA, the CDR3 is TGTGCCAGCAGCTCAAGGAGAAACAATGAGCAGTTCTTC. Drawing the rest from reference TRBV7-3 and TRBJ2-1, the complete variable domain is GAGVSQTPSNKVTEKGKYVELRCDPISGHTALYWYRQSLGQGPEFLIYFQGTGAADDSGLPNDRFFAVRPEGSVSTLKIQRTERGDSAVYLCASSSRRNNEQFFGPGTRLTVL.

This clone was recorded a few times. V usage is TRBV7-2 and J usage is TRBJ1-2; 11 bases agree with TRBD1. V trimming: 5 bases; J trimming: 2 bases; junction bases outside the gene matches: 7. The germline gives CDR1 SGHTA, CDR2 FQGNSA. The CDR3 spans 16 residues. This chain's CDR3 is CASSRTGGATNYGYTF. CDR3 DNA: TGTGCCAGCAGCCGGACAGGGGGCGCTACCAACTATGGCTACACCTTC.

The V call is TRBV30, the J call TRBJ1-5; possibly TRBD1 for D (5 bases). Germline CDR1 is GTSNPN and CDR2 is SVGIG (reference sequence). Between the trimmed V and J ends, which lost 0 bases and 2 bases, there was a span of 17 bases. This CDR3 region has 17 residues. The CDR3: CAWSVGAMRAGNQPQHF. Written as DNA, the CDR3 is TGTGCCTGGAGTGTAGGGGCCATGAGGGCCGGCAATCAGCCCCAGCATTTT. The complete variable domain, with remaining parts taken from reference TRBV30 and TRBJ1-5, reads SQTIHQWPATLVQPVGSPLSLECTVEGTSNPNLYWYRQAAGRGLQLLFYSVGIGQISSEVPQNLSASRPQDRQFILSSKKLLLSDSGFYLCAWSVGAMRAGNQPQHFGDGTRLSIL.

The chain has TRBV6-6 and TRBJ2-7; D is possibly TRBD1 or TRBD2 (5 bases each). Germline CDR1 and CDR2: MNHNY and SVGAGI (reference sequence). The V end was cut by 4 bases, the J end by 6 bases, with 10 bases between. CDR3 length: 12 amino acids. The CDR3 region has the DNA TGTGCCAGCAGTTCCTCAGGGACCGAGCAGTACTTC. It translates to CASSSSGTEQYF.

The chain carries TRBV5-1 and TRBJ2-7; the D is unclear. The germline V gene has CDR1 SGHRS and CDR2 YFSETQ. V shed 0 bases and J shed 0 bases, with 13 bases lying between them. The CDR3 is made up of 16 amino acids. CDR3 bases: TGCGCCAGCAGCTTGGTTGGACGATTGAGCTCCTACGAGCAGTACTTC. Amino acid sequence: CASSLVGRLSSYEQYF.